The 24 T cell receptor beta chains given below trace back to one sample, sequenced in a study of cytomegalovirus exposure and HLA in healthy donors. PCR used 60 Vbeta primers and 13 Jbeta primers. Assay: immunoSEQ multiplex PCR; the TCRdb copy retains only in-frame clones and omits some. The repertoire holds about 84,000 clones, with 55% to 65% as singletons. Sequencing used PBMCs. The receptors were sampled from a woman in her 40s in good health and CMV-seropositive.

V and J are TRBV4-1 and TRBJ1-2; a possible D gene is TRBD1 (5 bases). V was pared by 1 base and J by 6 bases, with 24 bases between. CDR3 size: 18 residues. CDR1 is MGHRA and CDR2 is YSYEKL in the germline V gene. The CDR3 loop reads CASSQVWVHRTRWDGYTF. As DNA, the CDR3 is TGCGCCAGCAGCCAAGTCTGGGTCCACAGGACGCGCTGGGATGGCTACACCTTC.

The DNA for the CDR3 is TGTGCCAGCAGCTCTAGGGAGACAGGGGGATTCTACGAGCAGTACTTC. Translated, it gives CASSSRETGGFYEQYF. J is TRBJ2-7 and V is TRBV11-2; 9 bases map to TRBD1. The CDR3 covers 16 residues. With 4 bases clipped from V and 3 bases from J, the junction kept 10 bases outside the gene matches. Looked up from germline, CDR1 is SGHAT and CDR2 is FQNNGV.

As DNA, the CDR3 is TGTGCCAGCAGCTTTTATGTCGGGAGGTCAGATACGCAGTATTTT. This codes for CASSFYVGRSDTQYF. This sequence joins TRBV7-2 and TRBJ2-3, with TRBD2 matching 7 bases. The CDR3 has 15 residues. Germline lookup yields CDR1 SGHTA and CDR2 FQGNSA. Unmatched junction bases numbered 7, after V lost 3 bases and J lost 4 bases.

The chain has TRBV30 and TRBJ2-7, with 8 nucleotides matching TRBD1. With V trimmed by 3 bases and J by 3 bases, 1 base remained unmatched. Per germline, CDR1 GTSNPN and CDR2 SVGIG (reference sequence). The CDR3 contains 12 residues. As DNA, the CDR3 is TGTGCCTGGAGCGGACAGGGCTACGAGCAGTACTTC. As protein: CAWSGQGYEQYF. The full variable domain, rest sourced from reference TRBV30 and TRBJ2-7, is SQTIHQWPATLVQPVGSPLSLECTVEGTSNPNLYWYRQAAGRGLQLLFYSVGIGQISSEVPQNLSASRPQDRQFILSSKKLLLSDSGFYLCAWSGQGYEQYFGPGTRLTVT.

The chain uses TRBV7-9 and TRBJ1-1, with TRBD1 as a possible D gene (6 bases). The V end lost 5 bases, the J end lost 3 bases, and 16 bases lay between the germline ends. This CDR3 contains 15 residues. The V gene's germline CDR1 is SEHNR and CDR2 FQNEAQ (reference sequence). CDR3 sequence reads: CASSPNRAADTEAFF. The CDR3 nucleotides read TGTGCCAGCAGCCCGAACAGGGCGGCGGACACTGAAGCTTTCTTT.

The J gene is TRBJ2-4, the V gene TRBV28, with D possibly TRBD2 on 5 matching bases. V lost 3 bases to trimming and J lost 5 bases, with 23 bases between them. In germline, CDR1 is MDHEN, CDR2 SYDVKM. The CDR3 runs to 18 residues. CDR3 sequence: CASSFSKRTPHSENIQYF. In DNA form, the CDR3 reads TGTGCCAGCAGTTTTTCCAAGCGGACTCCGCACTCCGAAAACATTCAGTACTTC.

This clone was found a few times. J is TRBJ2-1 and V is TRBV10-3, with TRBD1 identical over 11 bases. The germline V gene encodes CDR1 ENHRY and CDR2 SYGVKD. J lost 3 bases, V lost 0 bases, and 1 base had no gene match. CDR3 length: 16 residues. The CDR3 DNA is TGTGCCATCAGTGAGTCGGGGACAGGGGGCTACAATGAGCAGTTCTTC. It is translated as CAISESGTGGYNEQFF.

The chain uses TRBV19 and TRBJ2-5; tentatively, D is TRBD1 (5 bases). V was pared by 6 bases and J by 0 bases, with 8 bases between. The CDR3 covers 13 residues. Germline V gene sequence: CDR1 LNHDA, CDR2 SQIVND (reference sequence). The CDR3 DNA is TGTGCCAGTAGCAAGGGGAACCAAGAGACCCAGTACTTC. This translates into CASSKGNQETQYF.

The DNA of the CDR3 is TGTGCCAGCAGCTTAGATCGGGACTCGATCTACGAGCAGTACTTC. The encoded protein is CASSLDRDSIYEQYF. This sequence joins TRBV7-2 and TRBJ2-7; D may be TRBD2 (6 bases). Germline V gene lookup returns CDR1 SGHTA and CDR2 FQGNSA. V was shortened by 1 base and J by 3 bases, with 13 bases between the two germline ends. The CDR3 extends over 15 amino acids.

Only a few counts were recorded for this clone. The V call is TRBV19, the J call TRBJ2-7; 14 bases fit TRBD2. The CDR3 spans 15 residues. V lost 7 bases to trimming and J lost 7 bases; unmatched junction nucleotides: 9. Germline CDR1 LNHDA, CDR2 SQIVND (reference sequence). Written as DNA, the CDR3 is TGTGCCAGTACCCCGGGACTAGCGGGAGTAGAGGAGCAGTACTTC. It encodes CASTPGLAGVEEQYF.

The V call is TRBV28, the J call TRBJ2-2; 9 positions match TRBD2. Losses at the gene ends were 6 bases for V and 1 base for J; bases not matched to a gene: 3. Germline values: CDR1 MDHEN, CDR2 SYDVKM. CDR3 length: 15 amino acids. The CDR3 spells CASRAAGGNTGELFF. The CDR3 nucleotides are TGTGCCAGCAGGGCAGCGGGAGGGAACACCGGGGAGCTGTTTTTT.

This clone was counted a single time. The chain employs TRBV19 and TRBJ2-1, with 8 bases matching TRBD2. Looked up from germline, CDR1 is LNHDA and CDR2 is SQIVND (reference sequence). The CDR3 runs to 16 residues. V was pared by 4 bases and J by 2 bases, with 7 bases of the junction left unmatched. The CDR3 here is CASSNIDSGTYNEQFF. CDR3 bases: TGTGCCAGTAGTAATATAGATAGCGGGACCTACAATGAGCAGTTCTTC.

The genes are TRBV27 and TRBJ1-2; D gene ambiguous. Trimming left V 6 bases short and J 1 base short, with 12 bases between. The CDR3 contains 14 residues. The germline CDR1 and CDR2 sequences are MNHEY and SMNVEV (reference sequence). As DNA, the CDR3 is TGTGCCAGCAGGCGGAACTCAGATAACTATGGCTACACCTTC. Encoded protein: CASRRNSDNYGYTF.

This clone was seen a single time. V gene TRBV5-6 combines with J gene TRBJ2-3, with 11 nucleotides matching TRBD1. This CDR3 spans 14 amino acids. Germline CDR1 and CDR2: SGHDT and YYEEEE. The V segment lost 5 bases and the J segment 5 bases; nucleotides outside the gene matches: 4. CDR3: CASSWGQGVDTQYF. For the CDR3, the DNA is TGTGCCAGCAGTTGGGGACAGGGGGTAGATACGCAGTATTTT.

This clone was recorded only once. The chain has TRBV27 and TRBJ1-1; D is unresolved. The CDR3 contains 14 residues. Trimming shortened V by 2 bases and J by 3 bases, and 10 bases separated the two germline ends. CDR1 and CDR2 from the germline V gene are MNHEY and SMNVEV (reference sequence). CDR3 amino acids: CASSLGRQDTEAFF. The CDR3 region has the DNA TGTGCCAGCAGTTTAGGGCGTCAGGACACTGAAGCTTTCTTT.

The gene calls are TRBV11-2 and TRBJ2-3; D perhaps matches TRBD2 (6 bases). V shed 5 bases and J shed 4 bases, with 7 bases lying between them. In germline, CDR1 is SGHAT, CDR2 FQNNGV. The CDR3 is 12 amino acids. CDR3 region: CASSPGADTQYF. As DNA, the CDR3 is TGTGCCAGCAGCCCGGGGGCAGATACGCAGTATTTT.

V and J are TRBV19 and TRBJ1-5; 10 nucleotides agree with TRBD1. Germline V gives CDR1 LNHDA, CDR2 SQIVND (reference sequence). The CDR3 is 16 residues long. With V trimmed by 4 bases and J by 1 base, 4 bases remained unmatched. The chain's CDR3 is CASSRQGAGSNQPQHF. CDR3 in DNA: TGTGCCAGTAGTAGACAGGGGGCCGGGAGCAATCAGCCCCAGCATTTT.

The chain carries TRBV4-3 and TRBJ1-3; D unresolved. Germline CDR1 reads LGHNA; CDR2 reads YSLEER. The CDR3 has 16 residues. The V end was cut by 0 bases, the J end by 0 bases, with 9 bases between. Here the CDR3 DNA reads TGCGCCAGCAGCCAAGATGCGGTTTCCTCTGGAAACACCATATATTTT. It translates to CASSQDAVSSGNTIYF.

V usage is TRBV29-1 and J usage is TRBJ2-3; 8 nucleotides align to TRBD1. Germline-derived CDR1 and CDR2 are SQVTM and ANQGSEA. Germline trimming cut 6 bases from V and 6 bases from J; bases unmatched to any gene: 8. The CDR3 has 13 amino acids. CDR3 coding DNA: TGCAGCGTGACGCAGGGGGCGAAGGATACGCAGTATTTT. Translating gives CSVTQGAKDTQYF.

This clone was seen just once. The chain combines TRBV7-8 with TRBJ1-3, with TRBD1 identical over 7 bases. Unmatched junction bases numbered 2, after V lost 4 bases and J lost 5 bases. The CDR3 runs to 13 residues. Germline-derived CDR1 and CDR2 are SGHVS and FQNEAQ. The CDR3 nucleotides are TGTGCCAGCAGCTCCAGGGGGAGAAACACCATATATTTT. Translating gives CASSSRGRNTIYF.

The rearrangement links TRBV28 to TRBJ1-1; D is ambiguous. The germline CDR1 and CDR2 sequences are MDHEN and SYDVKM. The CDR3 extends over 14 amino acids. Between the trimmed V and J ends, which lost 5 bases and 5 bases, there was a span of 15 bases. The CDR3 DNA is TGTGCCAGCAGTCCATGGGCCTCGGGGACTGAAGCTTTCTTT. Amino acid sequence: CASSPWASGTEAFF.

The table lists this clone with a few counts. The CDR3 DNA reads TGTGCCAGCAGACTCGCAGGGGGCAATCAGCCCCAGCATTTT. Translating gives CASRLAGGNQPQHF. The rearrangement links TRBV27 to TRBJ1-5; a weak D match, TRBD1 (6 bases). CDR1 is MNHEY and CDR2 is SMNVEV in the germline V gene (reference sequence). The CDR3 spans 14 residues. Trimming stripped 6 bases from V and 2 bases from J, with 11 bases between.

J is TRBJ2-1 and V is TRBV9; D gene uncertain. The germline V and J ends were trimmed by 2 bases and 0 bases, with 6 bases remaining between them. Germline CDR1 reads SGDLS; CDR2 reads YYNGEE. This CDR3 is 14 amino acids long. The DNA of the CDR3 is TGTGCCAGCAGCGTCGAGCACTCCTACAATGAGCAGTTCTTC. Translation gives CASSVEHSYNEQFF.

CDR3 nucleotides: TGTGCCAGCAGTCCTCCGGACAACTACGAGCAGTACTTC. Translating it yields CASSPPDNYEQYF. The gene calls are TRBV6-5 and TRBJ2-5; D may be TRBD1 (5 bases). Near its end, the DNA agrees better with TRBJ2-7, so the J call may be wrong. Germline V lookup: CDR1 MNHEY, CDR2 SVGAGI. This CDR3 comprises 13 residues.